The clone carrying this TCR beta chain showed up many times. The sample originates from a study of regulatory T cells in long-lasting Graves disease. The time point is: newly diagnosed GD, antithyroid drugs for less than 3 months. From RNA extracted from PBMCs, the TCR library was made. According to the study, TCR beta libraries were built with iRepertoire HTBI primers and CDR3-region Arm-PCR. TCRdb fed the multiplex PCR reads into MiXCR, producing one record per CDR3 protein. This table has 300,000 to 400,000 distinct CDR3 sequences, 16% appearing once. This same sample was also part of a study on T cells in Graves' hyperthyroidism and ophthalmopathy. As that report states: Across 18 months, stable Graves' hyperthyroidism was marked by no progression to ophthalmopathy.

The receptor was isolated from a man aged 35-49 years with Graves disease. This specimen consisted of peripheral blood mononuclear cells (PBMCs), obtained at new diagnosis, from a patient treated with antithyroid drugs.

The CDR3 sequence: CASSHRHEGTEAFF. The DNA for the CDR3 is TGTGCCAGCAGCCACCGACATGAGGGCACTGAAGCTTTCTTT. The rearrangement uses TRBV7-9 and TRBJ1-1; D not resolved. This CDR3 spans 14 amino acids. The V gene lost 5 bases and the J gene lost 4 bases, with 14 bases spanning the gap. Germline assignment: CDR1 SEHNR and CDR2 FQNEAQ (reference sequence).